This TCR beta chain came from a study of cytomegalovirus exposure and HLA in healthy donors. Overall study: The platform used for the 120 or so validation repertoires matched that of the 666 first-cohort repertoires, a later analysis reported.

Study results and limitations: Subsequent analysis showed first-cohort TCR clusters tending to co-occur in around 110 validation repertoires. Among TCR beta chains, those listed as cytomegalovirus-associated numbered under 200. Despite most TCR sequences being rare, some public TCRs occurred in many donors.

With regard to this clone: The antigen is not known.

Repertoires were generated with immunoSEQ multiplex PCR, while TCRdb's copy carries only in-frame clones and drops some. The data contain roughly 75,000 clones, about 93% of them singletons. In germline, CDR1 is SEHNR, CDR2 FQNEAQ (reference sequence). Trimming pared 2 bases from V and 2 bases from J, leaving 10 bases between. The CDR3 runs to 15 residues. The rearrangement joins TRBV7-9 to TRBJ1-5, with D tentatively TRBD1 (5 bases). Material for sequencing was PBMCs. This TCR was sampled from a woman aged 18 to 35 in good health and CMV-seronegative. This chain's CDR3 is CASSLSGPGNQPQHF. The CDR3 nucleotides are TGTGCCAGCAGCTTATCAGGGCCTGGCAATCAGCCCCAGCATTTT.